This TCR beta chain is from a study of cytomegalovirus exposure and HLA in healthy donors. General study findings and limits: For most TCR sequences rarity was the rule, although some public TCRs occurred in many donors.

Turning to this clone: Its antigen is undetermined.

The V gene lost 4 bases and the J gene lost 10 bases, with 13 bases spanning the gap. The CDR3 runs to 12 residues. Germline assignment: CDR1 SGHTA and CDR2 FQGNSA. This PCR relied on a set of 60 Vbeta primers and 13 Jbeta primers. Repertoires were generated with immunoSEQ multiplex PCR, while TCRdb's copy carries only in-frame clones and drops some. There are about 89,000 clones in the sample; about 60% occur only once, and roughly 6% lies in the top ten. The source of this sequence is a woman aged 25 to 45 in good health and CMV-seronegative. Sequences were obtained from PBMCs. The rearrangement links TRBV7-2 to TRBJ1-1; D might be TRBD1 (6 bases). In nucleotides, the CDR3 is TGTGCCAGCAGCTCATCAGGGGATCGAGCTTTCTTT. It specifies CASSSSGDRAFF.